What follows are 22 T cell receptor beta chains derived from one specimen sequenced in a study of blood T cell repertoires in COVID-19. The repertoire was sequenced with immunoSEQ multiplex PCR; TCRdb's copy has only in-frame clones and lacks some. The data contain 320,000 or so clones, 89% of them singletons. The sequencing sample was made of PBMCs or T cells enriched from blood (not recorded which). The receptor source for this set is a man aged 55 to 69 who had recovered from COVID-19.

A word on this clone: Other DNA sequences within the sample encode an identical CDR3. This chain links TRBV18 with TRBJ1-5, with 9 bases that match TRBD1. Germline lookup yields CDR1 KGHSH and CDR2 LQKENI. J gave up 2 bases and V 6 bases, and 5 bases lay outside the gene matches. The CDR3 loop spans 15 amino acids. CDR3 DNA: TGTGCCAGCTCCCCGGACAGGGGAGGCAATCAGCCCCAGCATTTT. Encoded protein: CASSPDRGGNQPQHF. Full variable domain (remainder filled in from reference TRBV18 and TRBJ1-5): NAGVMQNPRHLVRRRGQEARLRCSPMKGHSHVYWYRQLPEEGLKFMVYLQKENIIDESGMPKERFSAEFPKEGPSILRIQQVVRGDSAAYFCASSPDRGGNQPQHFGDGTRLSIL.

This rearrangement joins TRBV5-1 to TRBJ2-5, with D perhaps TRBD1 (5 bases). The CDR3 loop spans 16 amino acids. The V gene lost 2 bases and the J gene lost 2 bases, with 16 bases spanning the gap. Germline CDR1 is SGHRS and CDR2 is YFSETQ. CDR3 loop: CASSLEPPGLQETQYF. CDR3 bases: TGCGCCAGCAGCTTAGAACCTCCAGGGCTGCAAGAGACCCAGTACTTC.

The J gene is TRBJ1-3, the V gene TRBV4-1, with 8 bases that match TRBD1. V shed 1 base, J shed 3 bases, and the junction held 5 bases outside the gene matches. The CDR3 runs 16 residues. Germline CDR1 reads MGHRA; CDR2 reads YSYEKL. CDR3 in DNA: TGCGCCAGCAGCCAAGTCGGGACAGGCGGTGGAAACACCATATATTTT. It encodes CASSQVGTGGGNTIYF.

The chain recombines TRBV5-4 with TRBJ2-2, with 12 bases lining up with TRBD2. J lost 6 bases, V lost 2 bases, and 2 bases had no gene match. CDR3 length: 15 residues. Looked up from germline, CDR1 is SGHNT and CDR2 is YYREEE (reference sequence). In DNA form, the CDR3 reads TGTGCCAGCAGCTTAGGGACTAGCGGGCCCGGGGAGCTGTTTTTT. Protein sequence: CASSLGTSGPGELFF.

This clone showed up just once. V is TRBV28 and J is TRBJ1-6; 9 positions match TRBD1. In germline, CDR1 is MDHEN, CDR2 SYDVKM. The J segment lost 1 base and the V segment lost 6 bases, leaving 7 bases of the junction unmatched. CDR3 length: 17 residues. CDR3 protein: CASSTGQGASYNSPLHF. CDR3 nucleotide sequence: TGTGCCAGCAGCACGGGACAGGGTGCGTCCTATAATTCACCCCTCCACTTT.

V usage is TRBV5-6 and J usage is TRBJ2-1, with TRBD2 as a possible D gene (5 bases). This CDR3 comprises 13 residues. Between the trimmed V and J ends, which lost 4 bases and 4 bases, there was a span of 9 bases. Germline V gene data show CDR1 as SGHDT and CDR2 as YYEEEE. CDR3 nucleotides: TGTGCCAGCAGCCAGGCGGGTTACAATGAGCAGTTCTTC. It is translated as CASSQAGYNEQFF.

This chain joins TRBV15 and TRBJ1-1, with D possibly TRBD1 on 6 matching bases. V was cut by 0 bases and J by 0 bases, with 11 bases left in between. The V gene's germline CDR1 is LNHNV and CDR2 YYDKDF (reference sequence). This CDR3 comprises 16 residues. This CDR3 is CATSRDNRDMNTEAFF. CDR3 in DNA: TGTGCCACCAGCAGAGATAACAGGGACATGAACACTGAAGCTTTCTTT.

The V call is TRBV9, the J call TRBJ2-3, with TRBD2 matching over 10 bases. V was clipped by 2 bases and J by 1 base; unmatched bases: 1. The CDR3 is 15 amino acids. From germline, CDR1 is SGDLS and CDR2 YYNGEE. As DNA, the CDR3 is TGTGCCAGCAGCGTCGGGACTAGCGGCACAGATACGCAGTATTTT. Residues: CASSVGTSGTDTQYF. The full variable domain, its missing parts supplied by reference TRBV9 and TRBJ2-3, is DSGVTQTPKHLITATGQRVTLRCSPRSGDLSVYWYQQSLDQGLQFLIQYYNGEERAKGNILERFSAQQFPDLHSELNLSSLELGDSALYFCASSVGTSGTDTQYFGPGTRLTVL.

V usage is TRBV19 and J usage is TRBJ2-1; 9 nucleotides agree with TRBD2. Germline V gene sequence: CDR1 LNHDA, CDR2 SQIVND (reference sequence). V shed 6 bases, J shed 8 bases, and the junction held 11 bases outside the gene matches. The CDR3 is made up of 15 amino acids. The CDR3 nucleotides read TGTGCCAGTAGCTTCAGTAGCGGGAGATTCTATGAGCAGTTCTTC. Residues: CASSFSSGRFYEQFF.

This chain uses TRBV2 with TRBJ1-2; perhaps TRBD1 as D (5 bases). Germline V CDR1 and CDR2: SNHLY, FYNNEI. The CDR3 is 15 amino acids. V lost 6 bases and J 3 bases, leaving 17 bases between the germline ends. Here the CDR3 DNA reads TGTGCCAGCAGGCTATGGTTCGTACAGGACTATGGCTACACCTTC. Translated: CASRLWFVQDYGYTF.

CDR3 loop: CASSLGDRLGPRSTDTQYF. The CDR3 DNA reads as TGTGCCAGCAGCTTAGGGGACAGGCTTGGCCCCCGTAGCACAGATACGCAGTATTTT. This chain links TRBV11-3 with TRBJ2-3, with 8 bases that match TRBD1. This CDR3 is 19 amino acids long. Unmatched junction bases numbered 12, after V lost 1 base and J lost 0 bases. Germline CDR1 reads SGHNT; CDR2 reads YENEEA.

The CDR3: CASSIRGGADTDTQYF. DNA for the CDR3: TGTGCCAGTAGTATAAGGGGGGGCGCCGACACAGATACGCAGTATTTT. The chain employs TRBV19 and TRBJ2-3, with D perhaps matching TRBD2 (7 bases). The V end lost 2 bases, the J end lost 2 bases, and 14 bases lay between the germline ends. CDR3 size: 16 residues. The germline V gene encodes CDR1 LNHDA and CDR2 SQIVND (reference sequence).

The V gene is TRBV28, the J gene TRBJ2-1; no firm D call. This CDR3 has 13 residues. Trimming cost V 2 bases and J 3 bases, with 5 bases left between them. Germline V lookup: CDR1 MDHEN, CDR2 SYDVKM. The CDR3 here is CASSLPSYNEQFF. Written as DNA, the CDR3 is TGTGCCAGCAGTTTACCTAGCTACAATGAGCAGTTCTTC.

The genes are TRBV18 and TRBJ1-4, with 10 bases lining up with TRBD1. The germline gives CDR1 KGHSH, CDR2 LQKENI. V lost 3 bases to trimming and J lost 4 bases; unmatched junction nucleotides: 2. The CDR3 has 15 residues. The CDR3 is CASSPGTGVNEKLFF. The CDR3 coding sequence is TGTGCCAGCTCACCCGGGACAGGGGTTAATGAAAAACTGTTTTTT.

The rearrangement links TRBV21-1 to TRBJ2-6; the table's D call TRBD1 went unverified against the DNA. TRBV21-1 is a pseudogene locus. This CDR3 has 22 amino acids. The DNA of the CDR3 is TGTGCCAGCAGCAAATGTTGGGTGATTTCGGGACAGGGGCTTGCCTGGGCCAACGTCCTGACTTTC. Protein: CASSKCWVISGQGLAWANVLTF.

This clone was detected only once. This chain uses TRBV2 with TRBJ1-5; unclear D gene. CDR1 and CDR2 from the germline V gene are SNHLY and FYNNEI. The CDR3 spans 12 residues. Between the trimmed V and J ends, which lost 5 bases and 5 bases, there was a span of 7 bases. In DNA form, the CDR3 reads TGTGCCAGCAGTATTCCAGATCAGCCCCAGCATTTT. Translated, it gives CASSIPDQPQHF.

The CDR3, as DNA: TGTGCCAGCAGCCACCAGGACAGGAGTAATGAAAAACTGTTTTTT. Amino acids: CASSHQDRSNEKLFF. The rearrangement uses TRBV4-2 and TRBJ1-4, with 7 bases identical to TRBD1. V lost 3 bases, J lost 4 bases, and 5 bases stayed unmatched. This CDR3 has 15 amino acids. Germline values: CDR1 LGHNA, CDR2 YNFKEQ.

The genes are TRBV6-6 and TRBJ2-5; 7 bases agree with TRBD1. Germline V gene lookup returns CDR1 MNHNY and CDR2 SVGAGI (reference sequence). V lost 5 bases, J lost 1 base, and 7 bases stayed unmatched. CDR3 length: 15 residues. In DNA form, the CDR3 reads TGTGCCAGCAGTATACAGACAGGGCCCCAAGAGACCCAGTACTTC. It translates to CASSIQTGPQETQYF.

This clone has just one count. The rearrangement joins TRBV6-5 to TRBJ2-2; D may be TRBD2 (5 bases). Trimming removed 6 bases at V and 7 bases at J, with 15 bases between. Germline CDR1 MNHEY, CDR2 SVGAGI. The CDR3 extends over 14 amino acids. In DNA form, the CDR3 reads TGTGCCAGCAGGGCTACCGTTGGAGGCGGGGAGCTGTTTTTT. Amino acids: CASRATVGGGELFF.

V is TRBV5-4 and J is TRBJ1-1; tentative D call: TRBD1 (6 bases). There are 15 residues in the CDR3. The V gene lost 4 bases and the J gene lost 1 base, with 14 bases spanning the gap. CDR1 and CDR2 from the germline V gene are SGHNT and YYREEE (reference sequence). The CDR3 loop is CASSQTGQTNTEAFF. As DNA, the CDR3 is TGTGCCAGCAGCCAAACCGGACAGACGAACACTGAAGCTTTCTTT.

This chain links TRBV10-2 with TRBJ2-7, with D possibly being TRBD2 (6 bases). Germline CDR1 reads WSHSY; CDR2 reads SAAADI. V shed 10 bases and J shed 6 bases, with 22 bases lying between them. This CDR3 spans 14 amino acids. This CDR3 is CATLPGLLLSEQYF. Written as DNA, the CDR3 is TGCGCCACACTTCCGGGACTGTTATTGTCCGAGCAGTACTTC.

This rearrangement joins TRBV5-1 to TRBJ2-3, with TRBD2 matching 14 bases. In germline, CDR1 is SGHRS, CDR2 YFSETQ. With V trimmed by 5 bases and J by 4 bases, 6 bases remained unmatched. There are 16 residues in the CDR3. The CDR3 loop is CASRTGLAGVADTQYF. CDR3 nucleotide sequence: TGCGCCAGCAGAACGGGACTAGCGGGAGTGGCAGATACGCAGTATTTT.